The clone carrying this T cell receptor (beta chain) was seen at least ten times. Trimming took 5 bases from V and 4 from J; bases not matched to a gene: 10. This CDR3 contains 16 residues. In germline, CDR1 is MGHRA, CDR2 YSYEKL. Regarding time point: longitudinal time-point 3. This record belongs to a study of neurological immune-mediated disorders. MiXCR, run by TCRdb on the 5' RACE reads, gives a single entry per CDR3 protein. Found here are approximately 45,000 distinct CDR3 sequences, about 13% of them singletons; the top ten hold approximately 10%. The chain couples TRBV4-1 to TRBJ2-1; 8 bases agree with TRBD2. The sequence was obtained from a man between 25 and 39 years old in good health. What was sequenced was PBMCs. The CDR3 here is CASSYPGTSTYNEQFF. The CDR3, as DNA: TGCGCCAGCAGCTATCCCGGGACTAGTACTTACAATGAGCAGTTCTTC.